This is a list of T cell receptor beta chains from one sample in a study of T cell repertoires in cytomegalovirus infection. Using its own MiXCR run on the reads, TCRdb lists one record per CDR3 protein. The data show about 570,000 distinct CDR3 sequences, approximately 40% seen once. What these receptors recognize is not known. Sample: cultured PBMCs, taken from culture after CMV antigen stimulation. The receptors stem from a human donor in good health (CMV status not recorded). Some clones in this sample may be carry-over from other donors' samples. The CDR3 runs from the conserved cysteine through the conserved F or W. A D gene is named only where the DNA matches it firmly. Size tells how often a clone was seen (once, few, many) or the class of an expanded clone, and some rows leave it out.

d_call	v_call	clone_size	j_call	cdr3_nt	cdr3_aa
NA	TRBV5-4	once	TRBJ1-2	TGTGCCAGCAGCCCAGGAGGTGTGGGAGCTAACTATGGCTACACCTTC	CASSPGGVGANYGYTF
NA	TRBV7-9	few	TRBJ1-2	TGTGCCAGCAGCGAACAAACAGGGACGGAGTATGGCTACACCTTC	CASSEQTGTEYGYTF
NA	TRBV7-9	NA	TRBJ1-6	TGTGCCAGCAGCTCCACACAGGTTTCACCCCTCCACTTT	CASSSTQVSPLHF
NA	TRBV5-4	NA	TRBJ2-7	TGTGCCAGCGGGGGTGGGGACTACGAGCAGTACTTC	CASGGGDYEQYF
TRBD1	TRBV20-1	NA	TRBJ1-5	TGCAGTGCTAGAGGTGCGGCGGACCGGGACAGAAATCAGCCCCAGCATTTT	CSARGAADRDRNQPQHF
NA	TRBV6-2/TRBV6-3	once	TRBJ2-1	TGTGCCAGCAGGAGAAGACCTGACAGATTATACAATGAGCAGTTCTTC	CASRRRPDRLYNEQFF
NA	TRBV7-2	NA	TRBJ1-5	TGTGCCAGCAGCATGGATGTGGCTCAGCCCCAGCATTTT	CASSMDVAQPQHF
NA	TRBV5-4	NA	TRBJ2-3	TGTGCCAGCAGCTCTTTATCTGAACCTACGCAGTATTTT	CASSSLSEPTQYF
NA	TRBV4-2	NA	TRBJ1-3	TGTGCCAGCAGCCAAGACGGACTGGAGGAGTATGGAAACACCATATATTTT	CASSQDGLEEYGNTIYF
NA	TRBV7-2	many	TRBJ2-3	TGTGCCAGCAGCGGGCGGAGGGCGGATACGCAGTATTTT	CASSGRRADTQYF